These T cell receptor beta chains were read from a single sample in a study of blood T cell repertoires in COVID-19. The data were produced by immunoSEQ multiplex PCR, yet TCRdb's version contains in-frame clones alone and is incomplete. The sample holds 85,000 to 100,000 clones, 75% to 95% seen once. The sequenced material came from peripheral blood. These receptors were taken from a man aged 60 to 75 with acute or convalescent COVID-19. Both conserved end residues are part of each CDR3. A D gene is named only where the DNA matches it firmly. A row's size may be missing; if present it is once, few, many or a size class.

J gene,D gene,clone size,V gene,CDR3 DNA,CDR3 protein
TRBJ2-7,-,few,TRBV5-1,TGCGCCAGCAGCCCAACTTCCTACGAGCAGTACTTC,CASSPTSYEQYF
TRBJ2-3,-,once,TRBV5-1,TGCGCCAGCAGCTTGCAGCCCTCCAGGGATACGCAGTATTTT,CASSLQPSRDTQYF
TRBJ2-7,TRBD1,-,TRBV6-5,TGTGCCAGCAGCTTGACAGGGAACTACGAGCAGTACTTC,CASSLTGNYEQYF
TRBJ1-1,-,-,TRBV7-9,TGTGCCAGCATCCTAGGGCAGGGCGGAGGGACTGAAGCTTTCTTT,CASILGQGGGTEAFF
TRBJ2-1,TRBD2,-,TRBV5-1,TGCGCCAGCAGCCTATTGCCTAGCGGGGGTAACAATGAGCAGTTCTTC,CASSLLPSGGNNEQFF
TRBJ2-3,TRBD2,-,TRBV11-2,TGTGCCAGCAGCTTGAATAGCGGGGGGGTCGCAGATACGCAGTATTTT,CASSLNSGGVADTQYF
TRBJ2-2,TRBD1,few,TRBV11-2,TGTGCCAGCAGCTTAGTAGGCCAGGGACAGGGAGGGGAGCTGTTTTTT,CASSLVGQGQGGELFF
TRBJ1-1,-,-,TRBV19,TGTGCCAGTAGTAGGGGGGATGTAACTGAAGCTTTCTTT,CASSRGDVTEAFF
TRBJ2-2,TRBD2,-,TRBV18,TGTGCCAGCTCACGACCGTCCGGGGGGTCGAACACCGGGGAGCTGTTTTTT,CASSRPSGGSNTGELFF
TRBJ1-2,TRBD1,-,TRBV18,TGTGCCAGCTCACCAAGGACAGGGGATCTGGGAGGCTACACCTTC,CASSPRTGDLGGYTF
TRBJ1-4,-,-,TRBV5-5,TGTGCCAGCAGCCTCCGAGAAAGTGAAAAACTGTTTTTT,CASSLRESEKLFF
TRBJ1-2,-,-,TRBV2,TGTGCCAGCAGTGTTTCACAGGGCCCATACTATGGCTACACCTTC,CASSVSQGPYYGYTF
TRBJ1-3,-,-,TRBV5-6,TGTGCCAGCAGCCACGCGAGCTCTGGAAACACCATATATTTT,CASSHASSGNTIYF
TRBJ1-4,-,-,TRBV6-6,TGTGCCAGCAGGGCCAGGGAAGGTCATGAAAAACTGTTTTTT,CASRAREGHEKLFF
TRBJ1-2,-,-,TRBV12-3/TRBV12-4,TGTGCCAGCAGTGTGGGAGCTAACTATGGCTACACCTTC,CASSVGANYGYTF
TRBJ1-2,-,-,TRBV30,TGTGCCTGGAGTGATGGGGGCGCAGGCGGCTACACCTTC,CAWSDGGAGGYTF
TRBJ1-2,TRBD1,-,TRBV24-1,TGTGCCACCAGTGATTCGACCGGGACAGGGGAGGATGGCTACACCTTC,CATSDSTGTGEDGYTF
TRBJ1-1,-,-,TRBV2,TGTGCCAGCAGTGGGGCGACCATGAACACTGAAGCTTTCTTT,CASSGATMNTEAFF
TRBJ1-2,-,-,TRBV5-5,TGTGCCAGCAGCTTAGCCCTCGGGATGAACTATGGCTACACCTTC,CASSLALGMNYGYTF
TRBJ1-1,-,once,TRBV19,TGTGCCAGTACCCCCGTTCGGGGAGAGAACACTGAAGCTTTCTTT,CASTPVRGENTEAFF